The rows below give T cell receptor beta chains drawn from one sample of a study of T cell repertoires in cytomegalovirus infection. MiXCR was run by TCRdb on the reads, yielding one entry per CDR3 protein. The sample holds about 740,000 distinct CDR3 sequences, around 30% seen once. These TCRs are of unknown antigen specificity. The sample in question was cultured PBMCs, obtained from culture after CMV antigen stimulation. Every receptor here comes from a human donor in good health (CMV status not recorded). Some clones in this sample may be carry-over from other donors' samples. The CDR3 runs from the conserved cysteine through the conserved F or W. The D gene is left open where the match is weak. Clone size is not always given. Where it is, it says once, few, many or a class for expanded clones.

clone_size	d_call	j_call	v_call	cdr3_aa
few	-	TRBJ2-1	TRBV7-2	CASSLYLLPNEQFF
few	-	TRBJ1-4	TRBV7-6	CASSLVIRVNEKLFF
many	TRBD2	TRBJ2-1	TRBV7-8	CASSLRPLGRVGTNEQFF
-	TRBD2	TRBJ2-5	TRBV4-2	CASSQDAGGSLQETQYF
few	-	TRBJ2-1	TRBV4-3	CASSQEVRAYNEQFF
-	-	TRBJ1-6	TRBV18	CASSAESTILSGSYNSPLHF
many	-	TRBJ2-7	TRBV28	CASSSPSEAGYEQYF
-	-	TRBJ2-7	TRBV15	CATSTGLGSYEQYF
-	-	TRBJ2-5	TRBV12-3/TRBV12-4	CASSFKPLQETQYF
-	-	TRBJ2-3	TRBV7-2	CASSLRPPGTQYF
many	TRBD2	TRBJ2-3	TRBV7-2	CASSPLPAGGRDTQYF
few	TRBD2	TRBJ2-3	TRBV19	CASSMGSGGPLYTQYF
-	-	TRBJ2-3	TRBV7-6	CASSPRGGRQGDTQYF
few	TRBD1	TRBJ2-7	TRBV19	CASSTREGQGYEQYF
-	-	TRBJ1-2	TRBV4-1	CASSQAPPGVGYGYTF
few	-	TRBJ2-3	TRBV7-2	CASSPRRGATDTQYF
many	-	TRBJ2-3	TRBV7-2	CASRKTALSYTQYF
-	-	TRBJ2-7	TRBV9	CASSVGYRTYEQYF
-	TRBD1	TRBJ1-5	TRBV12-3/TRBV12-4	CASSLGQGKVQPQHF
few	TRBD2	TRBJ2-1	TRBV6-6	CASSYLSGRYNEQFF
few	-	TRBJ1-2	TRBV4-1	CASSQVDTSGYGYTF
-	-	TRBJ2-7	TRBV20-1	CSASYHEQYF
few	TRBD2	TRBJ2-7	TRBV7-6	CASSSSGSPYEQYF
many	TRBD2	TRBJ2-3	TRBV7-2	CASSRRQAPGLAVFTDTQYF
few	-	TRBJ1-1	TRBV7-9	CASSSGESLHTEAFF